This section outlines one TCR beta chain sequence together with its context. Per the original methods: By means of reference gene primer amplification, nucleated cell counts were estimated. Assay used: immunoSEQ multiplex PCR; TCRdb lists only in-frame clones, some missing. The V and J calls and clone size were taken over from that table, and D and trimming were inferred from the DNA. In the table there are 280,000 or so clones, 65% to 90% of which are singletons. This record comes from a study of blood T cell repertoires in COVID-19. Study information: From the United States, Italy and Spain came samples of acute and convalescent COVID-19. The analysed material was cDNA or gDNA that came from T cells, B-cell-depleted T cells, or PBMCs.

V was shortened by 3 bases and J by 1 base, with 10 bases between the two germline ends. The V gene's germline CDR1 is SNHLY and CDR2 FYNNEI. The CDR3 loop spans 15 amino acids. The TCR sequence derives from a human donor in a cohort sampled during active COVID-19. Sequencing was done on a sample of peripheral blood. This sequence joins TRBV2 and TRBJ1-5; D unclear. CDR3 sequence (DNA): TGTGCCAGCAGTGACGCCGGAGGAAGCAATCAGCCCCAGCATTTT. It codes for CASSDAGGSNQPQHF.